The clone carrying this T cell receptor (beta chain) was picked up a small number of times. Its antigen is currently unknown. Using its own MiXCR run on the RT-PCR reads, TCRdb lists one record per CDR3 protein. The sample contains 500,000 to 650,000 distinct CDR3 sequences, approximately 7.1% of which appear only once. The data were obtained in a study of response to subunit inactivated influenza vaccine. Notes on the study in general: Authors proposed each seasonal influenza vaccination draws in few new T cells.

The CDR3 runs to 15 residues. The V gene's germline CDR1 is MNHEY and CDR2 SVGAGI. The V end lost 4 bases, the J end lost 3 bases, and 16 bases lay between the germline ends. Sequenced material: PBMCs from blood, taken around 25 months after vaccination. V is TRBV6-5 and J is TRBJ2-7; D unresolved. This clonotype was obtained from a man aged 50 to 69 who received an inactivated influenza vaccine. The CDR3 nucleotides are TGTGCCAGCAGTTTTCTTGGGGTCCCCGACTACGAGCAGTACTTC. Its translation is CASSFLGVPDYEQYF.